This T cell receptor beta chain was recovered during a study of response to subunit inactivated influenza vaccine. Study observations and caveats: The authors put forward the suggestion that each seasonal influenza vaccination may bring in only a limited number of new T cells.

In the case of this clonotype: Its matching antigen is unknown.

MiXCR was run by TCRdb on the RT-PCR reads, yielding one entry per CDR3 protein. There are some 520,000 distinct CDR3 sequences in the sample; 16% occur only once, and 3% lies in the top ten. The CDR3 is 12 residues long. The germline V gene encodes CDR1 SNHLY and CDR2 FYNNEI. Trimming cost V 6 bases and J 4 bases, with 9 bases left between them. Sequenced material: CD4+ T cells sorted from PBMCs, taken around 2 years after vaccination. The clonotype originates from a man between 45 and 75 years old who received an inactivated influenza vaccine. The rearrangement uses TRBV2 and TRBJ1-2; unclear D gene. The DNA for the CDR3 is TGTGCCAGCAGCGGACCGCGCTATGGCTACACCTTC. It translates to CASSGPRYGYTF.